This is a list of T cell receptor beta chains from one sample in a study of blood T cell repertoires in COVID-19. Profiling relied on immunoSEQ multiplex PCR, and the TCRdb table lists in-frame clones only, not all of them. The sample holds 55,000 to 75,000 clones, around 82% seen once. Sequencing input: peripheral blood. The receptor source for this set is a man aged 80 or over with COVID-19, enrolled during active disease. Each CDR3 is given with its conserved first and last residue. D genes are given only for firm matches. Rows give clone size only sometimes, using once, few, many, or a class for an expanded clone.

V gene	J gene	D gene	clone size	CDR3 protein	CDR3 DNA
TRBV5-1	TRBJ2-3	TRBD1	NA	CASSLRPGQGTDTQYF	TGCGCCAGCAGCTTACGACCGGGACAGGGAACAGATACGCAGTATTTT
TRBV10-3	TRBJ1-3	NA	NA	CAITNFPGKEDTIYF	TGTGCCATCACCAACTTCCCGGGAAAGGAAGACACCATATATTTT
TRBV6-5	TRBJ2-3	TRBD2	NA	CASSYRAGGVDTQYF	TGTGCCAGCAGTTACCGAGCGGGGGGCGTGGATACGCAGTATTTT
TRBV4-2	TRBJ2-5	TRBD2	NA	CASSLLAGGQQETQYF	TGTGCCAGCAGCCTCCTAGCGGGGGGGCAGCAAGAGACCCAGTACTTC
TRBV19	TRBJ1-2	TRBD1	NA	CASSWDRRYGYTF	TGTGCCAGTAGTTGGGACAGGCGCTATGGCTACACCTTC
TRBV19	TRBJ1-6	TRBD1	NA	CASTPGQGNSPLHF	TGTGCCAGTACCCCGGGACAGGGGAATTCACCCCTCCACTTT
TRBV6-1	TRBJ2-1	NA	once	CASSEARGGEQFF	TGTGCCAGCAGTGAAGCGCGAGGCGGCGAACAGTTCTTC
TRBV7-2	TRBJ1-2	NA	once	CASSFSGKAYGYTF	TGTGCCAGCAGCTTCTCCGGGAAGGCTTATGGCTACACCTTC
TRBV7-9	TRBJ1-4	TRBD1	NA	CASSGDSLEKLFF	TGTGCCAGCAGCGGGGACAGCCTTGAAAAACTGTTTTTT
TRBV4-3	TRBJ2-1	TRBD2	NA	CASSRSGSGSNEQFF	TGCGCCAGCAGTCGGAGCGGGAGCGGGTCCAATGAGCAGTTCTTC
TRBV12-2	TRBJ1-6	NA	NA	CASRFSWGRRGNSPLHF	TGTGCAAGTCGCTTTTCGTGGGGGCGCCGCGGTAATTCACCCCTCCACTTT
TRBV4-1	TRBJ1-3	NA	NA	CASSQDELASGNTIYF	TGCGCCAGCAGCCAAGACGAGTTAGCTTCTGGAAACACCATATATTTT
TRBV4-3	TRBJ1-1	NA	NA	CASSPLVGGNTEAFF	TGCGCCAGCAGCCCCTTGGTAGGCGGGAACACTGAAGCTTTCTTT
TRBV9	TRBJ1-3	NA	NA	CASSASGNTIYF	TGTGCCAGCAGCGCATCTGGAAACACCATATATTTT
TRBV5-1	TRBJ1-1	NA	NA	CASSPSMNTEAFF	TGCGCCAGCAGCCCCTCTATGAACACTGAAGCTTTCTTT
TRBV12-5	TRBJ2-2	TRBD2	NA	CASGLRPWLAGEADTGELFF	TGTGCTAGTGGTCTCAGACCTTGGCTAGCGGGAGAAGCGGACACCGGGGAGCTGTTTTTT
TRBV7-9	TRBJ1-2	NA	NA	CAITRYVDYGYTF	TGTGCCATCACTCGGTACGTCGACTATGGCTACACCTTC
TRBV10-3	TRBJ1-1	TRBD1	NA	CAIRQTGESHTEAFF	TGTGCCATCAGGCAAACAGGGGAGTCGCACACTGAAGCTTTCTTT
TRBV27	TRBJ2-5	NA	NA	CASSSAGTAETQYF	TGTGCCAGCAGTTCGGCGGGCACTGCGGAGACCCAGTACTTC
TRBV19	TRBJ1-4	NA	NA	CATSRGGGFDEKLFF	TGTGCCACCTCGCGCGGGGGTGGGTTCGATGAAAAACTGTTTTTT
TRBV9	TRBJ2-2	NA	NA	CASSPEGVRWNTGELFF	TGTGCCAGCAGCCCGGAAGGGGTGAGGTGGAACACCGGGGAGCTGTTTTTT
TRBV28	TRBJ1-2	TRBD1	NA	CASSRQGRGSNYGYTF	TGTGCCAGCAGTCGACAGGGGAGGGGTTCTAACTATGGCTACACCTTC
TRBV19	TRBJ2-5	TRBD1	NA	CASQFRDRGRRETQYF	TGTGCCAGTCAATTCCGGGACAGGGGGCGGCGAGAGACCCAGTACTTC
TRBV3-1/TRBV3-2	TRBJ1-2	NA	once	CAGTSNGASYGYTF	TGTGCCGGCACCTCAAATGGGGCTTCCTATGGCTACACCTTC
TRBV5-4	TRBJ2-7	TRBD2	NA	CASSHLERGSYEQYF	TGTGCCAGCAGCCATCTCGAGCGGGGTTCCTACGAGCAGTACTTC
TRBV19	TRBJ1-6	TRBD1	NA	CASSIMGQEGSPLHF	TGTGCCAGTAGTATAATGGGACAGGAAGGATCACCCCTCCACTTT
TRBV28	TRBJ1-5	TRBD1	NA	CASGQGLLSNQPQHF	TGTGCCAGCGGACAGGGCTTACTTAGCAATCAGCCCCAGCATTTT
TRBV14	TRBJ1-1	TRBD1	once	CASSQQGGTEAFF	TGTGCCAGCAGCCAACAGGGGGGTACTGAAGCTTTCTTT
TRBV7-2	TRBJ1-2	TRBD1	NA	CASSQPGGGYTF	TGTGCCAGCAGCCAACCAGGGGGTGGCTACACCTTC
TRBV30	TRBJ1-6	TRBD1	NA	CAWKGTANSPLHF	TGTGCCTGGAAGGGGACAGCCAATTCACCCCTCCACTTT
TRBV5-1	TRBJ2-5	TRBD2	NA	CASSLESSGEETQYF	TGCGCCAGCAGCTTGGAGTCTAGCGGGGAGGAGACCCAGTACTTC
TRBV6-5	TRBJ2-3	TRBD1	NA	CASSRNGQGSDTQYF	TGTGCCAGCAGTCGTAACGGACAGGGTTCAGATACGCAGTATTTT
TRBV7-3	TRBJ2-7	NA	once	CASSPTGDSYEQYF	TGTGCCAGCAGCCCTACGGGGGATTCCTACGAGCAGTACTTC
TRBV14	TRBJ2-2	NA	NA	CASSQVRRELDDTGELFF	TGTGCCAGCAGCCAAGTCCGACGGGAGCTAGACGACACCGGGGAGCTGTTTTTT
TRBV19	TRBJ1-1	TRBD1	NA	CASSIRDRGPSTEAFF	TGTGCCAGTAGTATCCGGGACAGGGGGCCGAGCACTGAAGCTTTCTTT
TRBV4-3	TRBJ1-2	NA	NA	CASSQDRSRNGYTF	TGCGCCAGCAGCCAAGATAGGTCCAGGAATGGCTACACCTTC
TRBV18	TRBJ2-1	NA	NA	CASSPRDLTLGEQFF	TGTGCCAGCTCACCCCGGGACTTAACCCTCGGTGAGCAGTTCTTC
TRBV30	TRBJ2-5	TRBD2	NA	CAWNQLAGVETQYF	TGTGCCTGGAATCAACTAGCGGGAGTGGAGACCCAGTACTTC
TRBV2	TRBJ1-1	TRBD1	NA	CASSEAGGTTEAFF	TGTGCCAGCAGTGAGGCAGGGGGGACAACTGAAGCTTTCTTT
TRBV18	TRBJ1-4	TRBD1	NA	CASSQDRVSRGLFF	TGTGCCAGCTCACAGGACAGGGTCTCGAGAGGACTGTTTTTT